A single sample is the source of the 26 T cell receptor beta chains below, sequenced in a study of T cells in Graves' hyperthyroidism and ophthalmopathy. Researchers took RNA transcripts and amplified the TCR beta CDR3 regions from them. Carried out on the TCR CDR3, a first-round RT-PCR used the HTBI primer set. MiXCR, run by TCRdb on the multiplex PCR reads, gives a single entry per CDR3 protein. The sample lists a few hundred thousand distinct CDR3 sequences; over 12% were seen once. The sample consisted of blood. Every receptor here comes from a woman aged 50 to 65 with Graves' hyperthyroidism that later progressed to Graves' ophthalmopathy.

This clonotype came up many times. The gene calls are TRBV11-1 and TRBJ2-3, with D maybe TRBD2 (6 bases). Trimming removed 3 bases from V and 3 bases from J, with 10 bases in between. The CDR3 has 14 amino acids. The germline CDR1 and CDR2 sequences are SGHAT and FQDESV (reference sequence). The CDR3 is CASSFGTSTDTQYF. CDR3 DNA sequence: TGTGCCAGCAGCTTCGGGACTTCAACAGATACGCAGTATTTT.

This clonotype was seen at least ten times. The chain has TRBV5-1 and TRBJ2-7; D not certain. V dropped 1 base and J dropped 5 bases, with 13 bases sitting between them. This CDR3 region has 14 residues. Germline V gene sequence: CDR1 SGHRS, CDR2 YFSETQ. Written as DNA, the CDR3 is TGCGCCAGCAGCTTGCTAAGTAGGGTTAACGAGCAGTACTTC. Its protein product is CASSLLSRVNEQYF. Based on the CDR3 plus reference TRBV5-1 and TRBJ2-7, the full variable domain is KAGVTQTPRYLIKTRGQQVTLSCSPISGHRSVSWYQQTPGQGLQFLFEYFSETQRNKGNFPGRFSGRQFSNSRSEMNVSTLELGDSALYLCASSLLSRVNEQYFGPGTRLTVT.

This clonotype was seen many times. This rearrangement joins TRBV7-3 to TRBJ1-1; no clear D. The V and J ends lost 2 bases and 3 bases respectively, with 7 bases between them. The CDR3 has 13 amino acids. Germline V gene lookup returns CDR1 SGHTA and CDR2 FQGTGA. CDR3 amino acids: CASSLYEYTEAFF. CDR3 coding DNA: TGTGCCAGCAGCTTATATGAGTACACTGAAGCTTTCTTT.

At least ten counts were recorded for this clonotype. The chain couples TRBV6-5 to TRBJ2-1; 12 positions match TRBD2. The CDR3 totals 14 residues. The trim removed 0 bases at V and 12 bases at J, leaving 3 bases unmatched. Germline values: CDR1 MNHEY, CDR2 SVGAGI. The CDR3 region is CASSYSTSGSTQFF. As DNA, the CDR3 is TGTGCCAGCAGTTACTCGACTAGCGGGAGTACGCAGTTCTTC.

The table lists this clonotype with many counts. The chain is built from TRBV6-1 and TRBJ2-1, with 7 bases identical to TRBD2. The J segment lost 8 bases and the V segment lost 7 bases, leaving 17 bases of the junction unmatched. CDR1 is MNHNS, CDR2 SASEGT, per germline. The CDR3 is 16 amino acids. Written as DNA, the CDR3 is TGTGCCAGCAACGGAAATGGCGGGAGTCGGGCCGATGAGCAGTTCTTC. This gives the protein CASNGNGGSRADEQFF.

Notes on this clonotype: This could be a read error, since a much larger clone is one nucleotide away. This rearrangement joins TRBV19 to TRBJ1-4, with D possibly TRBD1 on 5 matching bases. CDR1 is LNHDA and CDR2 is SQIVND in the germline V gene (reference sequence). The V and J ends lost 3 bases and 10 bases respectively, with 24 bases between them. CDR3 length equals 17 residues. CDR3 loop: CASSIRVGPSTGVKLFF. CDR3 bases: TGTGCCAGTAGTATTCGGGTCGGACCCTCGACGGGGGTAAAACTGTTTTTT.

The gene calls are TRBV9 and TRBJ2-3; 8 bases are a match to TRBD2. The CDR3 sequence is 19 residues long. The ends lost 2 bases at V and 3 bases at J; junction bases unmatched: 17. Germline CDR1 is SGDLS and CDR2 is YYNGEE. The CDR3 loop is CASSVGTSPGLVTTDTQYF. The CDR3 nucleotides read TGTGCCAGCAGCGTCGGTACGAGTCCGGGACTAGTAACGACAGATACGCAGTATTTT.

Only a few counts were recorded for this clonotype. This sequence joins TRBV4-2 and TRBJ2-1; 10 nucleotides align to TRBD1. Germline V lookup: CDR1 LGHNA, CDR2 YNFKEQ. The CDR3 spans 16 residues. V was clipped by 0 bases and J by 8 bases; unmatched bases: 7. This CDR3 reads CASSQDGQGGLDEQFF. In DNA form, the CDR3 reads TGTGCCAGCAGCCAAGATGGACAGGGGGGGCTCGATGAGCAGTTCTTC.

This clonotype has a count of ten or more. CDR3 sequence (DNA): TGCGCCAGCAGCCTGGGCTTCTCCTACGAGCAGTACTTC. Translated, it gives CASSLGFSYEQYF. The chain has TRBV5-1 and TRBJ2-7, with D hard to call. Germline assignment: CDR1 SGHRS and CDR2 YFSETQ. Deletions cut 4 bases from V and 0 bases from J, with 8 bases between. This CDR3 contains 13 residues.

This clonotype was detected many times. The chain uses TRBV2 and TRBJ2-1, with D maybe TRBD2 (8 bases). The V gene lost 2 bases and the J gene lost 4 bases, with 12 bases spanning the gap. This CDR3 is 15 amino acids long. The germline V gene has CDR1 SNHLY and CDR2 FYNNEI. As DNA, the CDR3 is TGTGCCAGCAGTGAAATAGCGGGACAGTACAATGAGCAGTTCTTC. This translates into CASSEIAGQYNEQFF.

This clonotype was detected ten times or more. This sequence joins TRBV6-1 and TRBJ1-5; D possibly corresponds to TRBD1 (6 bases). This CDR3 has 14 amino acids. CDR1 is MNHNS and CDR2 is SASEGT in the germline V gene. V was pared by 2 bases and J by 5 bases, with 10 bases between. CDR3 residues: CASSERGQDQPQHF. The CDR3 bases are TGTGCCAGCAGTGAACGGGGGCAGGATCAGCCCCAGCATTTT.

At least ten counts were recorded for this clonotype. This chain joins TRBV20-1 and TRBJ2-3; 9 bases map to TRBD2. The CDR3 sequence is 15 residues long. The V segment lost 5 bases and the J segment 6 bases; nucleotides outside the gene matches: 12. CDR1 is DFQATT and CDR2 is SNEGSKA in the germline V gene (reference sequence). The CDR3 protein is CSAPWSLAGADTQYF. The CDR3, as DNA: TGCAGTGCTCCCTGGAGTTTAGCGGGAGCCGATACGCAGTATTTT.

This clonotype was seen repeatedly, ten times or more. The DNA for the CDR3 is TGCAGCGCGTGGACTAGCGGGGAGGGCGAGCAGTTCTTC. Protein sequence: CSAWTSGEGEQFF. This chain connects TRBV29-1 to TRBJ2-1, with TRBD2 matching over 12 bases. This CDR3 region has 13 residues. CDR1 and CDR2 from the germline V gene are SQVTM and ANQGSEA. Losses at the gene ends were 7 bases for V and 10 bases for J; bases not matched to a gene: 8.

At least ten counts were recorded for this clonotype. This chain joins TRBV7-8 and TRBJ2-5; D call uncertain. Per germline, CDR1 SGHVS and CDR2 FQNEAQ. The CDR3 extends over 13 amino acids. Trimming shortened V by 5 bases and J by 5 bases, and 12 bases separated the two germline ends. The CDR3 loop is CASSQYVQETQYF. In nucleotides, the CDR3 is TGTGCCAGCAGCCAATATGTACAGGAGACCCAGTACTTC.

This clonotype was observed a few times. The CDR3 here is CSARASAGGETEAFF. The DNA of the CDR3 is TGCAGTGCTAGAGCCTCAGCAGGGGGGGAGACTGAAGCTTTCTTT. J is TRBJ1-1 and V is TRBV20-1; 7 bases agree with TRBD1. Trimming cost V 1 base and J 5 bases; bases outside gene matches: 10. Germline V gene data show CDR1 as DFQATT and CDR2 as SNEGSKA (reference sequence). The length of the CDR3 is 15 residues.

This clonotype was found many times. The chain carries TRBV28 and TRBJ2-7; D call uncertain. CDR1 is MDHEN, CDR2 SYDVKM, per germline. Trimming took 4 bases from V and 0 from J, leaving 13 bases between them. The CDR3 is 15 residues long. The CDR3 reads CASSSPGRSSYEQYF. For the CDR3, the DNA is TGTGCCAGCAGTTCTCCAGGCCGGAGCTCCTACGAGCAGTACTTC. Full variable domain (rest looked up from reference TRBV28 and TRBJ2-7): DVKVTQSSRYLVKRTGEKVFLECVQDMDHENMFWYRQDPGLGLRLIYFSYDVKMKEKGDIPEGYSVSREKKERFSLILESASTNQTSMYLCASSSPGRSSYEQYFGPGTRLTVT.

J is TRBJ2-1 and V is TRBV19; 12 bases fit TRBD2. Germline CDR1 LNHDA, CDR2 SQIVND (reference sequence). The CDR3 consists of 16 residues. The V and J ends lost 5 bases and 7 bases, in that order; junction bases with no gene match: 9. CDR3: CASSARLAGVGNEQFF. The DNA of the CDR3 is TGTGCCAGTAGTGCCAGACTAGCGGGAGTAGGTAATGAGCAGTTCTTC.

In nucleotides, the CDR3 is TGTGCCACCAGTGATCCGGGACTAGCGGGAGGAGACACCGGGGAGCTGTTTTTT. This gives the protein CATSDPGLAGGDTGELFF. V and J are TRBV24-1 and TRBJ2-2, with TRBD2 matching over 15 bases. Trimming cost V 3 bases and J 3 bases; bases outside gene matches: 4. CDR1 is KGHDR and CDR2 is SFDVKD in the germline V gene. The CDR3 totals 18 residues.

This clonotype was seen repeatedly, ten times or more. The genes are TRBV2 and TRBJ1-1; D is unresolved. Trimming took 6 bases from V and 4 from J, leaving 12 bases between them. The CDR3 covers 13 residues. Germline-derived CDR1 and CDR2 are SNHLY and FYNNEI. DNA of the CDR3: TGTGCCAGCAGGGATACACGGGGCACTGAAGCTTTCTTT. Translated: CASRDTRGTEAFF.

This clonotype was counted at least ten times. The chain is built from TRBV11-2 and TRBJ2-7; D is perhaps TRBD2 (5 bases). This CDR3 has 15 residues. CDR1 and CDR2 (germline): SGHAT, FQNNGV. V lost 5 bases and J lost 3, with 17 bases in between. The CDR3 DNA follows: TGTGCCAGCAGCCGTCTGGCGGGTATCGTCTACGAGCAGTACTTC. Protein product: CASSRLAGIVYEQYF.

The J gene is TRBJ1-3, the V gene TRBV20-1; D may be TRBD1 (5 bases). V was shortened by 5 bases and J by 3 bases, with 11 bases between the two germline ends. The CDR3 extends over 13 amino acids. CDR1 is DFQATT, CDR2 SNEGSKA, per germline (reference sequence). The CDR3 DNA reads TGCAGTGCTTGGGACGGGATTGGAAACACCATATATTTT. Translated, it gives CSAWDGIGNTIYF.

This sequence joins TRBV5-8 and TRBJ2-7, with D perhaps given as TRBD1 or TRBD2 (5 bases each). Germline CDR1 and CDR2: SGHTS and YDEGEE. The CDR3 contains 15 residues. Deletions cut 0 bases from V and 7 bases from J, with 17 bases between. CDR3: CASSLARPQGEEQYF. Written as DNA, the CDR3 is TGTGCCAGCAGCTTGGCCAGGCCCCAGGGAGAGGAGCAGTACTTC.

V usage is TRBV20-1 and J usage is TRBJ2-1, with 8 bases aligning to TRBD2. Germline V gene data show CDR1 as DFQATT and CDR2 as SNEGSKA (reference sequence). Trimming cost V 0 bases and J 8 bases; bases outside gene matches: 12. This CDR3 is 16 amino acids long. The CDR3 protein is CSARDRRLARRDEQFF. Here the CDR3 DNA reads TGCAGTGCTAGAGATCGTCGACTAGCGAGGCGGGATGAGCAGTTCTTC.

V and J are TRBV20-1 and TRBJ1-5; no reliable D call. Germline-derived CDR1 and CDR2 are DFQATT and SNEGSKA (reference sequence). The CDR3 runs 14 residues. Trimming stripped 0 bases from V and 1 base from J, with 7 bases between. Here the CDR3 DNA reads TGCAGTGCTAGAGAATCACTCAGCAATCAGCCCCAGCATTTT. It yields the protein CSARESLSNQPQHF.

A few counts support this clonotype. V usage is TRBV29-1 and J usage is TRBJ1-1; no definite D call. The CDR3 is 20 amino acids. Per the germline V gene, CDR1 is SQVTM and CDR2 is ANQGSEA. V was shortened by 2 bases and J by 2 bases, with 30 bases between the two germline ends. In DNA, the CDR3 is TGCAGCGTTGAATATACCCACCCCCTCTCCTCGATCGGGGTCAACACTGAAGCTTTCTTT. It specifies CSVEYTHPLSSIGVNTEAFF.

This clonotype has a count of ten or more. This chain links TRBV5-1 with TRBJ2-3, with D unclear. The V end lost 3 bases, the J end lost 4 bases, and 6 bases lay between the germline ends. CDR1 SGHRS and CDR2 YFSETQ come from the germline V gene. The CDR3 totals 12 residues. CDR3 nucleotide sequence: TGCGCCAGCAGCTCCCAGGCAGATACGCAGTATTTT. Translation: CASSSQADTQYF. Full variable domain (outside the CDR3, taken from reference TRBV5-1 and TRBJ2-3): KAGVTQTPRYLIKTRGQQVTLSCSPISGHRSVSWYQQTPGQGLQFLFEYFSETQRNKGNFPGRFSGRQFSNSRSEMNVSTLELGDSALYLCASSSQADTQYFGPGTRLTVL.